Here is one T cell receptor beta chain with its context. Its matching antigen is unknown. This sample is part of a study of cytomegalovirus exposure and HLA in healthy donors. The PCR made use of 60 Vbeta and 13 Jbeta primers. TCRdb keeps only in-frame clones here, not all; method: immunoSEQ multiplex PCR. Among fewer than 80,000 clones, 60% to 80% were seen once, and the ten largest hold roughly 25%. General study findings and limits: In a later analysis, TCR beta V- and J-gene trimming showed a link to a missense DCLRE1C variant. Sequencing artifact likely explains a cluster of highly shared sequence variants.

This TCR was recovered from a woman in her 40s in good health and CMV-seropositive. Specimen: PBMCs.

Here the CDR3 DNA reads TGTGCCAGCAGCCCCAGGACAGTCTACGAGCAGTACTTC. It yields the protein CASSPRTVYEQYF. V usage is TRBV5-6 and J usage is TRBJ2-7, with D possibly TRBD1 on 6 matching bases. V shed 4 bases and J shed 3 bases, with 11 bases lying between them. Germline V lookup: CDR1 SGHDT, CDR2 YYEEEE. The CDR3 length is 13 residues.